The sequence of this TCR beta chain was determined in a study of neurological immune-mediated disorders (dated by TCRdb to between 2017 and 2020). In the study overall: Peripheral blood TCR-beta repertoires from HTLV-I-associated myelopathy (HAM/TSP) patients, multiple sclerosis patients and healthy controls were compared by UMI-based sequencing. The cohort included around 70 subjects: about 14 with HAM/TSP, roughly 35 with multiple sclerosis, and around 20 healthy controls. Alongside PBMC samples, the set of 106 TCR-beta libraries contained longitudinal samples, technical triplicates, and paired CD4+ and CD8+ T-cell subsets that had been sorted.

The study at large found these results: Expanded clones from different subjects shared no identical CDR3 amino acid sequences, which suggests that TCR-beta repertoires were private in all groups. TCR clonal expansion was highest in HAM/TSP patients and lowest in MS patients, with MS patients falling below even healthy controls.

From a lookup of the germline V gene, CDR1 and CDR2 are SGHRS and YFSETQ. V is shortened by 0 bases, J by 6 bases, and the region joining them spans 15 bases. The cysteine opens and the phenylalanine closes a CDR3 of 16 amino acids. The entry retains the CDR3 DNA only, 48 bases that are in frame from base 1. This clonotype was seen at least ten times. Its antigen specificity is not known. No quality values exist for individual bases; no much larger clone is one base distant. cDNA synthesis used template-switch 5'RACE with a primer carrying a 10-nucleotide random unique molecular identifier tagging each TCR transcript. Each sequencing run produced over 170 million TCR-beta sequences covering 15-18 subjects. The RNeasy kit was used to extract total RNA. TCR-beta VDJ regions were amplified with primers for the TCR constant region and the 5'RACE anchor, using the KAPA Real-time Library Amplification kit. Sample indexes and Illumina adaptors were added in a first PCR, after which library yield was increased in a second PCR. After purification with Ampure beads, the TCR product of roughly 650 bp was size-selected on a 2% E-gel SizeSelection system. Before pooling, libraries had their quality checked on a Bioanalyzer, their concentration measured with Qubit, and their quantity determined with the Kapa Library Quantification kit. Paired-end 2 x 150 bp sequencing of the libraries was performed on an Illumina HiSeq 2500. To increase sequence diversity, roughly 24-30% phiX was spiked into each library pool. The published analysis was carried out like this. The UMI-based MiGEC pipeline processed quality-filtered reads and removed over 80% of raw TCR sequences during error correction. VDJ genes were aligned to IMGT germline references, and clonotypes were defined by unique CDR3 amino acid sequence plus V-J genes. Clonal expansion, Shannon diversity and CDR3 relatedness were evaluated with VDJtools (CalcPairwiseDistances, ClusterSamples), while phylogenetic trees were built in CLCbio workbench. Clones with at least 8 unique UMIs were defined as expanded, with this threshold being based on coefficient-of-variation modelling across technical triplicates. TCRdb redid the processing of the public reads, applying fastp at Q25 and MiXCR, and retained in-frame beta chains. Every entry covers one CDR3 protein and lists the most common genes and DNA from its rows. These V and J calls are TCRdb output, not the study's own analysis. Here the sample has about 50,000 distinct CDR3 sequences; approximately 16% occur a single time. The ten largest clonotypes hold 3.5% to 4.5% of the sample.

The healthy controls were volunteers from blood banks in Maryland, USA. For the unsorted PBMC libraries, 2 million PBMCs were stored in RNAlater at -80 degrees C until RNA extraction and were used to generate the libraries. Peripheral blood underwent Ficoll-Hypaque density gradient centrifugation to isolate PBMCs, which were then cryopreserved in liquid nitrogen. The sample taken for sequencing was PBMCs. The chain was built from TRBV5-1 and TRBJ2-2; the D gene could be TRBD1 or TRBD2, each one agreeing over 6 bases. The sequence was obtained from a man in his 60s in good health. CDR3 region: CASSLEGEEKAGELFF. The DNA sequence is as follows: TGCGCCAGCAGCTTGGAGGGGGAGGAGAAAGCCGGGGAGCTGTTTTTT.